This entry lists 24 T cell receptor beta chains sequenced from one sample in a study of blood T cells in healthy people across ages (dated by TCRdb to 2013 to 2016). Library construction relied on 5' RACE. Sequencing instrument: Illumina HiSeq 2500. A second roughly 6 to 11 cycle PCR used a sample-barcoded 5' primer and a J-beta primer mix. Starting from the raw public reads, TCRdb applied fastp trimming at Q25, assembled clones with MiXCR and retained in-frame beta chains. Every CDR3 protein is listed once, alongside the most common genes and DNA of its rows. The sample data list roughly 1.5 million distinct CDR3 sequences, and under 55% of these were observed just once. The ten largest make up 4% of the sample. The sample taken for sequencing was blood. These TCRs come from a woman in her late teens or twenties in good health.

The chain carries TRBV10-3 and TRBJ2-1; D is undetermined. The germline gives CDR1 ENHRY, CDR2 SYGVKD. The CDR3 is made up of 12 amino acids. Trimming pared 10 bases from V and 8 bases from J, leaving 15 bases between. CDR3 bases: TGTGCCAGCGGACCTCCGGATGATGAGCAGTTCTTC. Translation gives CASGPPDDEQFF.

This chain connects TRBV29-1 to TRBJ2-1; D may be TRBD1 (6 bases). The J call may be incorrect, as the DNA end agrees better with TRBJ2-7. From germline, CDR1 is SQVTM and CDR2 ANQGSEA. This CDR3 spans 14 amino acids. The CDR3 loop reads CSVSTGSSYNEQYF. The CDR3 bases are TGCAGCGTTTCGACAGGCAGCTCCTACAATGAGCAGTACTTC.

CDR3: CASVLAESTDTQYF. CDR3 coding DNA: TGCGCCAGCGTTTTGGCGGAAAGCACAGATACGCAGTATTTT. The chain joins TRBV5-1 to TRBJ2-3, with D unresolved. V lost 7 bases, J lost 0 bases, and 12 bases lay in between. From germline, CDR1 is SGHRS and CDR2 YFSETQ. CDR3 length: 14 residues.

The CDR3 DNA reads as TGTGCCAGCAGCCCCGCCGCGACCGGGGAGCTGTTTTTT. This codes for CASSPAATGELFF. The V and J genes are TRBV7-9 and TRBJ2-2; D is ambiguous. This CDR3 comprises 13 residues. The germline V gene has CDR1 SEHNR and CDR2 FQNEAQ (reference sequence). The ends were cut back, 5 bases at V and 5 bases at J, with 9 bases in the middle.

The CDR3 here is CASSQDITPGGDEQYF. The CDR3 DNA reads as TGTGCCAGCAGCCAAGATATAACCCCGGGGGGGGACGAGCAGTACTTC. This chain connects TRBV4-2 to TRBJ2-7; 8 bases fit TRBD2. The CDR3 runs to 16 residues. V was clipped by 0 bases and J by 5 bases; unmatched bases: 9. Germline CDR1 and CDR2: LGHNA and YNFKEQ.

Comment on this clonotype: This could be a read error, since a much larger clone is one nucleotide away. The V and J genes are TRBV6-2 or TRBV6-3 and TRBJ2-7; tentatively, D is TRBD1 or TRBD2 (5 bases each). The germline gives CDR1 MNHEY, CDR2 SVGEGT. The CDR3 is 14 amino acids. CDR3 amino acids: CVSSPGRMPYEQYF. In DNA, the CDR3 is TGTGTCAGCTCTCCGGGACGGATGCCCTACGAGCAGTACTTC.

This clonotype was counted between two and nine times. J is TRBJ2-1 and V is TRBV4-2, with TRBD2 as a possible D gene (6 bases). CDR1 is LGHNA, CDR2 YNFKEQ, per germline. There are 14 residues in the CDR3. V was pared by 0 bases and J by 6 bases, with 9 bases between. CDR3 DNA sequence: TGTGCCAGCAGCCAAGATCGGCGGGGCAATGAGCAGTTCTTC. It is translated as CASSQDRRGNEQFF.

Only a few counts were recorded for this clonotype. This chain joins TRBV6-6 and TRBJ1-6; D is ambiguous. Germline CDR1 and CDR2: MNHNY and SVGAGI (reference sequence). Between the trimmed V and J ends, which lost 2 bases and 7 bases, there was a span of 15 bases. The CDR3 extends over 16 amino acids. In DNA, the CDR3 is TGTGCCAGCAGTTACGAGGCGGGCAGGTTCAATTCACCCCTCCACTTT. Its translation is CASSYEAGRFNSPLHF.

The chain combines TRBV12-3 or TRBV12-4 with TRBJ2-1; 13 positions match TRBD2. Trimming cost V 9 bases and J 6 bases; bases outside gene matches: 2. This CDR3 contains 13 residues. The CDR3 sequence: CASGLAGANEQFF. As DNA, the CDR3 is TGTGCCAGTGGACTAGCGGGGGCCAATGAGCAGTTCTTC.

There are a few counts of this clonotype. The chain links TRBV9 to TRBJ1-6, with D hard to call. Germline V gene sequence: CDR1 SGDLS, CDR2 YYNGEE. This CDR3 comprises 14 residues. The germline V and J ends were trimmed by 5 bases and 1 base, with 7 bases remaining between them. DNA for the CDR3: TGTGCCAGCAGGGACGGTTCCTATAATTCACCCCTCCACTTT. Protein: CASRDGSYNSPLHF.

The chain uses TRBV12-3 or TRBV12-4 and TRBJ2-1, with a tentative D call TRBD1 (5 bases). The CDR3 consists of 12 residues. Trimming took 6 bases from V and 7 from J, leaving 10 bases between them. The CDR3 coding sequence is TGTGCCAGCAGACAGGAGAGAAATGAGCAGTTCTTC. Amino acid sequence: CASRQERNEQFF.

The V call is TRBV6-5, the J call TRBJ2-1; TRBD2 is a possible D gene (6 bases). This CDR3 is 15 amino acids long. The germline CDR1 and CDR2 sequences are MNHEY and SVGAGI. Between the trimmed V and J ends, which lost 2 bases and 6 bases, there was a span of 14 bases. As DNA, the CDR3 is TGTGCCAGCAGTTACGACGGGAGAAGTTCCAATGAGCAGTTCTTC. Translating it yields CASSYDGRSSNEQFF.

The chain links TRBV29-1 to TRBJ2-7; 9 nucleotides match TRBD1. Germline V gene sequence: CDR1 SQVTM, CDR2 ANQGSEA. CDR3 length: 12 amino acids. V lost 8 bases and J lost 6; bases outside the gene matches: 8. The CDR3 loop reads CSTSGTGTEQYF. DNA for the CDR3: TGCAGCACCTCCGGGACAGGGACCGAGCAGTACTTC.

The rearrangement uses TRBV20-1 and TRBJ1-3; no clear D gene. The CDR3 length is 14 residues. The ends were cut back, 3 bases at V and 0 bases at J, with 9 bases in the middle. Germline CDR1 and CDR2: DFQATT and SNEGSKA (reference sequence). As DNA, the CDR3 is TGCAGTGCTAGTTTCCGTCTCTCTGGAAACACCATATATTTT. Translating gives CSASFRLSGNTIYF.

CDR3 region: CASSHGTGTEAFF. Here the CDR3 DNA reads TGCGCCAGCAGCCATGGGACAGGGACTGAAGCTTTCTTT. This chain connects TRBV4-1 to TRBJ1-1, with 9 bases that match TRBD1. CDR1 MGHRA and CDR2 YSYEKL come from the germline V gene. The trim removed 3 bases at V and 5 bases at J, leaving 1 base unmatched. CDR3 length: 13 amino acids.

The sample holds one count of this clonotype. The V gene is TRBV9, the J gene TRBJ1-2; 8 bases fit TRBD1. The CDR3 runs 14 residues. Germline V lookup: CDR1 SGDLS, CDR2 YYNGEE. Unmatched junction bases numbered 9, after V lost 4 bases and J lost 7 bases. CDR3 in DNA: TGTGCCAGCAGCCCCTGGGACAGGTTCGCTGGCTACACCTTC. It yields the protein CASSPWDRFAGYTF.

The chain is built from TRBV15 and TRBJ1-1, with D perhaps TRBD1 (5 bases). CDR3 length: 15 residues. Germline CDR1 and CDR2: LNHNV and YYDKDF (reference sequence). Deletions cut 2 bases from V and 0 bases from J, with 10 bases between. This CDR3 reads CATSRPGTLNTEAFF. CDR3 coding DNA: TGTGCCACCAGCAGACCCGGGACCTTGAACACTGAAGCTTTCTTT.

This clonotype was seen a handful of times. This CDR3 is CSGTGMSEKLFF. The CDR3 nucleotides read TGCAGCGGGACAGGGATGAGTGAAAAACTGTTTTTT. The chain links TRBV29-1 to TRBJ1-4; 8 nucleotides agree with TRBD1. The CDR3 runs 12 residues. The germline gives CDR1 SQVTM, CDR2 ANQGSEA. Trimming removed 7 bases from V and 7 bases from J; junction bases left unmatched: 5.

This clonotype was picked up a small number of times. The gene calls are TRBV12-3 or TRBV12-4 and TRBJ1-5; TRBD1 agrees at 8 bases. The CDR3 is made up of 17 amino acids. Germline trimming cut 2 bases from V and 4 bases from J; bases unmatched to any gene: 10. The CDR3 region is CASSLSGQGLRNQPQHF. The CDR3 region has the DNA TGTGCCAGCAGTTTAAGCGGACAGGGTCTCCGGAATCAGCCCCAGCATTTT.

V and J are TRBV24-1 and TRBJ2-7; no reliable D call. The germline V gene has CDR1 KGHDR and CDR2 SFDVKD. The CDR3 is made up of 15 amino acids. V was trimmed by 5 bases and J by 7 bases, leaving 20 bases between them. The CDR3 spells CATSASKDVLEEQYF. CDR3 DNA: TGTGCCACCAGTGCAAGTAAGGACGTTCTGGAGGAGCAGTACTTC.

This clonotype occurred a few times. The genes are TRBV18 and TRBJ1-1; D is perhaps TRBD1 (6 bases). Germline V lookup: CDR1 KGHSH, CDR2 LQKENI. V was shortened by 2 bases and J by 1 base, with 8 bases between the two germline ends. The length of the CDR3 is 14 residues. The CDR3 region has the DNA TGTGCCAGCTCACCAGTACAGGGGAACACTGAAGCTTTCTTT. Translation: CASSPVQGNTEAFF.

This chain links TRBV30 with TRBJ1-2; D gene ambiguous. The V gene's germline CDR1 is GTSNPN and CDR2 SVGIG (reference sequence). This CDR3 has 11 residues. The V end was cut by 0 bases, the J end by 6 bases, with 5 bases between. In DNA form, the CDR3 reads TGTGCCTGGAGTGTAGTTCATGGCTACACCTTC. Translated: CAWSVVHGYTF. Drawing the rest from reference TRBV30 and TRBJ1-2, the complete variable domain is SQTIHQWPATLVQPVGSPLSLECTVEGTSNPNLYWYRQAAGRGLQLLFYSVGIGQISSEVPQNLSASRPQDRQFILSSKKLLLSDSGFYLCAWSVVHGYTFGSGTRLTVV.

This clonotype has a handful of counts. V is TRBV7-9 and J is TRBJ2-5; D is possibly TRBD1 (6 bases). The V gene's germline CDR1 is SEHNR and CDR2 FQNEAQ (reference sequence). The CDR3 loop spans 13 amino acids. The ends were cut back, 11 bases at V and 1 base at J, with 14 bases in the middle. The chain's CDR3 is CAVGRQVQETQYF. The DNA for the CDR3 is TGTGCCGTAGGGAGACAGGTCCAAGAGACCCAGTACTTC.

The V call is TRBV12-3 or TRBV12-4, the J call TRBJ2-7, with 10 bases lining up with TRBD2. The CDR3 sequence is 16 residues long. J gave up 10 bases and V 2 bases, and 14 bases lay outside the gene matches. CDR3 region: CASSLPSIAGGKVQYF. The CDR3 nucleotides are TGTGCCAGCAGTTTACCTTCGATAGCGGGGGGCAAGGTCCAGTACTTC.